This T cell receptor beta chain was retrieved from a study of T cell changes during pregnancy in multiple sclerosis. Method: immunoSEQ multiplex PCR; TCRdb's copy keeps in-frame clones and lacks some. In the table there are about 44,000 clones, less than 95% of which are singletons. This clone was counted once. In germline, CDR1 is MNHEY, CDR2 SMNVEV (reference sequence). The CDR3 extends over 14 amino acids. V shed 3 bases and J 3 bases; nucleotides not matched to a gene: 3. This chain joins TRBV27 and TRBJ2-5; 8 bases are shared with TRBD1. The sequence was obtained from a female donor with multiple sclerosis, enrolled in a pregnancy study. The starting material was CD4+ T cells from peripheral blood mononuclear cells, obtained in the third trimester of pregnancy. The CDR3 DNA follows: TGTGCCAGCAGTTTTTCGACAGGGGAAGAGACCCAGTACTTC. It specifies CASSFSTGEETQYF.